What follows is one T cell receptor beta chain and its context. As yet, its antigen is unknown. These data come from a study of OX40 agonist ivuxolimab in advanced cancers. Generated by immunoSEQ multiplex PCR, the TCRdb table keeps only in-frame clones and is missing some. The sample includes about 68,000 clones, about 90% seen only once; the top ten take 5.9%. The study sampled blood at baseline, cycle 4 day 1, and cycle 7 day 1. Between the trimmed V and J ends, which lost 3 bases and 0 bases, there was a span of 7 bases. Germline values: CDR1 LNHNV, CDR2 YYDKDF (reference sequence). The CDR3 consists of 14 residues. The study, taken as a whole, reports: Averaging showed that CD8+ T cells had more expanded clones than CD4+ did. With doses of 0.1-3.0 mg/kg, partial responders showed among the lowest clonal expansion. At doses 0.1 to 3.0 mg/kg, CD4+ and CD8+ clones expanded.

The chain is built from TRBV15 and TRBJ2-3; D remains unclear. This receptor was taken from an adult with an advanced solid tumor such as melanoma, head and neck, liver or kidney cancer. The sequencing used CD4+ or CD8+ T cells sorted from blood, collected in a trial of the OX40 agonist ivuxolimab. The CDR3 loop reads CATSSTRSTDTQYF. CDR3 nucleotides: TGTGCCACCAGCAGCACTCGGAGCACAGATACGCAGTATTTT.